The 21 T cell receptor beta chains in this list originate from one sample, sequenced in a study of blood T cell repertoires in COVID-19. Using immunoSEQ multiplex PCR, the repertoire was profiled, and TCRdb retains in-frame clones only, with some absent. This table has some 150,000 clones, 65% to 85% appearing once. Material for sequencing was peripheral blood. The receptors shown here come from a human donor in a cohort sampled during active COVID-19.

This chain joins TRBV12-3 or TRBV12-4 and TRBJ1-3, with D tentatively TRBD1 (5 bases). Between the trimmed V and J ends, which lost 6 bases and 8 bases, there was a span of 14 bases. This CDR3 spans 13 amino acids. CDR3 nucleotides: TGTGCCAGCAGGGCGCCGGGGGTGGACACCATATATTTT. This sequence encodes CASRAPGVDTIYF.

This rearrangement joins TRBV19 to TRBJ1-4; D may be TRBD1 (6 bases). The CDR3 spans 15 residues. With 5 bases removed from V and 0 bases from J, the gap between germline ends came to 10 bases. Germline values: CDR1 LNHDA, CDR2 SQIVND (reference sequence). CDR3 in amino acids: CASSSDSATNEKLFF. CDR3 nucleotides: TGTGCCAGTAGTTCGGACAGTGCAACTAATGAAAAACTGTTTTTT.

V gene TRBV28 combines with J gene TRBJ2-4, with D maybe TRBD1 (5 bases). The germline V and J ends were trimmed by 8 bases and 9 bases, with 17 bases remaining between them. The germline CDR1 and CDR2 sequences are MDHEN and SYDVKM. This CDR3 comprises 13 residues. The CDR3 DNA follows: TGTGCCAGCGAGTCCCTCGACAGTCCCATTCAGTACTTC. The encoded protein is CASESLDSPIQYF.

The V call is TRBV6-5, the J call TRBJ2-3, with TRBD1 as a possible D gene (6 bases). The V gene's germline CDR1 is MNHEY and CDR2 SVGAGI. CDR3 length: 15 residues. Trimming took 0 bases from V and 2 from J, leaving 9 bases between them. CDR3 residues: CASSYSSGVTDTQYF. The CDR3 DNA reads TGTGCCAGCAGTTACTCTTCAGGGGTCACAGATACGCAGTATTTT.

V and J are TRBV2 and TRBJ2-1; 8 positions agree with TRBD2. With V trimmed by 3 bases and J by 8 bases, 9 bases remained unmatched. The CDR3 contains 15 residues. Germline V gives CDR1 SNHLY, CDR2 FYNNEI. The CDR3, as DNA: TGTGCCAGCAGTGAGGTTCGGGGGGGCCCCCATGAGCAGTTCTTC. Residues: CASSEVRGGPHEQFF. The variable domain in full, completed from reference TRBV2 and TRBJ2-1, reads EPEVTQTPSHQVTQMGQEVILRCVPISNHLYFYWYRQILGQKVEFLVSFYNNEISEKSEIFDDQFSVERPDGSNFTLKIRSTKLEDSAMYFCASSEVRGGPHEQFFGPGTRLTVL.

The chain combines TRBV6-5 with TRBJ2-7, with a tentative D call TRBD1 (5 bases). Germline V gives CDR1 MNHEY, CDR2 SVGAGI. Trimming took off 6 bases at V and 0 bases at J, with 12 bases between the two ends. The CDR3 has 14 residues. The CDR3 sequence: CASSKQGFSYEQYF. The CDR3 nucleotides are TGTGCCAGCAGCAAGCAGGGCTTCTCCTACGAGCAGTACTTC.

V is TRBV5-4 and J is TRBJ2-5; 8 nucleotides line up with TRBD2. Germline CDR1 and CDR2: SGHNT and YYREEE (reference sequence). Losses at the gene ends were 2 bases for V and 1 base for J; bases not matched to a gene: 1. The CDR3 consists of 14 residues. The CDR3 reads CASSFSGAQETQYF. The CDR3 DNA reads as TGTGCCAGCAGCTTTAGCGGGGCCCAAGAGACCCAGTACTTC.

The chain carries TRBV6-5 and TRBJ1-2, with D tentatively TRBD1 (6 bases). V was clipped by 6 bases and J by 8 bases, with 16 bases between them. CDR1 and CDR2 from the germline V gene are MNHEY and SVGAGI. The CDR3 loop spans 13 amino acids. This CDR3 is CASSLGGREGYTF. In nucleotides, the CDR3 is TGTGCCAGCAGCCTCGGGGGGCGCGAAGGCTACACCTTC.

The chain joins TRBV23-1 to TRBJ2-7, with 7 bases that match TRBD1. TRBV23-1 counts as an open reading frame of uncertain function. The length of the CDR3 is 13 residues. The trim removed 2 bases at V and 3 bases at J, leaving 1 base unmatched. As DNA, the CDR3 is TGCGCCAGCAGTCAAGACAGGGACTACGAGCAGTACTTC. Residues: CASSQDRDYEQYF.

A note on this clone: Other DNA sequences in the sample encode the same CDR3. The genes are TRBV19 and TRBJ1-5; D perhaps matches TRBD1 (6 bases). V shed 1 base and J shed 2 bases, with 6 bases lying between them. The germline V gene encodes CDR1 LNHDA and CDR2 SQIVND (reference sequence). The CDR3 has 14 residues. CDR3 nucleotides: TGTGCCAGTAGTATAGCAGGGGGCAATCAGCCCCAGCATTTT. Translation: CASSIAGGNQPQHF.

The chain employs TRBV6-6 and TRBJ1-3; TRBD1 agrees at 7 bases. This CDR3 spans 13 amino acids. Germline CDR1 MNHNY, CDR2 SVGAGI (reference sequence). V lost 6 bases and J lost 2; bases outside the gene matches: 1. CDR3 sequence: CASSGTAGNTIYF. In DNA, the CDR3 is TGTGCCAGCAGCGGGACAGCTGGAAACACCATATATTTT.

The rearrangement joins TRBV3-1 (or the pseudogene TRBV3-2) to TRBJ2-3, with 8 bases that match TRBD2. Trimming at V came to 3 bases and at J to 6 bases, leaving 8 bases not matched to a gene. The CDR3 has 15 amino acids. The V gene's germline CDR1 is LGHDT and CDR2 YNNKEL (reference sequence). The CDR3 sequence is CASSHKRGQWDTQYF. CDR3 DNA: TGTGCCAGCAGCCATAAGCGGGGGCAATGGGATACGCAGTATTTT.

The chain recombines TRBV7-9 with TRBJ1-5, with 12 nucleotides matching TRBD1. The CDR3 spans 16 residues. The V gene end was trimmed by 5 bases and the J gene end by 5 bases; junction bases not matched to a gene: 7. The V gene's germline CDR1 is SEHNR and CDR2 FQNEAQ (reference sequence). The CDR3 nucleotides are TGTGCCAGCAGCAGACCCGGGACAGGGGGCGATCAGCCCCAGCATTTT. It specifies CASSRPGTGGDQPQHF.

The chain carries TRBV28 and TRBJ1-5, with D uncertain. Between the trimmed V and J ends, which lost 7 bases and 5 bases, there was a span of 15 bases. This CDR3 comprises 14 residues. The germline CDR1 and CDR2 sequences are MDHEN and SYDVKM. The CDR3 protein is CASKIPGWDQPQHF. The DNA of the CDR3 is TGTGCCAGCAAGATTCCGGGGTGGGATCAGCCCCAGCATTTT.

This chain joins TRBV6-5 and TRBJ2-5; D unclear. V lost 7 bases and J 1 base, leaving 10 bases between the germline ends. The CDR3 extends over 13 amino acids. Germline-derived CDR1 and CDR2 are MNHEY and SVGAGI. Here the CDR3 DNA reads TGTGCCAGCACTGTAGTAGCCCAAGAGACCCAGTACTTC. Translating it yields CASTVVAQETQYF.

Written as DNA, the CDR3 is TGCAGCGTCGCCGACAGGGTCTATGGCTACACCTTC. Its protein product is CSVADRVYGYTF. The chain joins TRBV29-1 to TRBJ1-2; 7 bases are shared with TRBD1. Germline CDR1 is SQVTM and CDR2 is ANQGSEA. V lost 6 bases, J lost 4 bases, and 5 bases stayed unmatched. CDR3 length equals 12 residues. The entire variable domain, with the rest obtained from reference TRBV29-1 and TRBJ1-2, is as follows: SAVISQKPSRDICQRGTSLTIQCQVDSQVTMMFWYRQQPGQSLTLIATANQGSEATYESGFVIDKFPISRPNLTFSTLTVSNMSPEDSSIYLCSVADRVYGYTFGSGTRLTVV.

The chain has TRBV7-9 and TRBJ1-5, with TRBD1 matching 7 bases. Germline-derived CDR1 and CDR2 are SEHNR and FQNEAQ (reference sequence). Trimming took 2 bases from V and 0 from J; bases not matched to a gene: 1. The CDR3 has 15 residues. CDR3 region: CASSLTGDSNQPQHF. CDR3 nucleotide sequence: TGTGCCAGCAGCTTAACAGGGGATAGCAATCAGCCCCAGCATTTT.

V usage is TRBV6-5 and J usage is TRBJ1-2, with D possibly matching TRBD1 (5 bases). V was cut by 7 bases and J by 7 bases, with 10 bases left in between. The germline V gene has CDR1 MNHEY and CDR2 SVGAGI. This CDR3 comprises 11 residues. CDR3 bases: TGTGCCAGCACCGGGGGGGGTGGCTACACCTTC. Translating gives CASTGGGGYTF.

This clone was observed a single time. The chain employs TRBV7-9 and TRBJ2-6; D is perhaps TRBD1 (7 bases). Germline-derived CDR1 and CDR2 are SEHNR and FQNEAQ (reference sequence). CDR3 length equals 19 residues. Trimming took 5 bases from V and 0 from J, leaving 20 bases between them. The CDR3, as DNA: TGTGCCAGCAGCCACCGGAGGGCAGGGGGTGGCTCTGGGGCCAACGTCCTGACTTTC. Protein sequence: CASSHRRAGGGSGANVLTF.

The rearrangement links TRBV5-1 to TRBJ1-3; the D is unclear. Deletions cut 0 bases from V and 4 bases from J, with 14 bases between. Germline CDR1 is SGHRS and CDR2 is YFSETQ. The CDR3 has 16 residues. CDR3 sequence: CASSLGQAIRGNTIYF. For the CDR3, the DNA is TGCGCCAGCAGCTTGGGGCAGGCGATTCGCGGAAACACCATATATTTT.

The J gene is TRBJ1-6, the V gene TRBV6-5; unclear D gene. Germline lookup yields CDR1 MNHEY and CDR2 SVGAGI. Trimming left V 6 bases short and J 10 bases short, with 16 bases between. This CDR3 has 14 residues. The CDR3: CASRTLVVDSPLHF. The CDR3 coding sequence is TGTGCCAGCAGGACACTCGTCGTAGACTCACCCCTCCACTTT.